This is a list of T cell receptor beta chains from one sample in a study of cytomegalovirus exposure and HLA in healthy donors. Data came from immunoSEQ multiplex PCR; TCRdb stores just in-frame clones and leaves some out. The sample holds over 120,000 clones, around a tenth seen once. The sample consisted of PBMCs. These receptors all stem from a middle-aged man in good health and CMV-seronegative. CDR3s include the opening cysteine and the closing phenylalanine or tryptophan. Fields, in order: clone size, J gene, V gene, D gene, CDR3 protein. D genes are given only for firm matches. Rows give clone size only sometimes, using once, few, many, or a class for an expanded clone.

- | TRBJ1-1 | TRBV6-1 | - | CASNLQNQGSEAFF
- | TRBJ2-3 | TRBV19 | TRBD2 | CAIGSGTSTDTQYF
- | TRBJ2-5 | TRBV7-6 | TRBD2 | CASSLTSGGWETQYF
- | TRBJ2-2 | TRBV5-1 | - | CASSLSPPNTGELFF
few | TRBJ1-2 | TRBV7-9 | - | CASSPSESWGYTF
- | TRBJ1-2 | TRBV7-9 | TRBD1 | CASSAYRGPNYGYTF
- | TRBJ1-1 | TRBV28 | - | CASSLGLAEAFF
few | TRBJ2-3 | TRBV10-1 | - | CASKGSPGDTQYF
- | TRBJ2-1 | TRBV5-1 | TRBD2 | CASSSGLAGLNEQFF
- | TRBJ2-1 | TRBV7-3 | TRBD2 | CASSPGTSDYNEQFF
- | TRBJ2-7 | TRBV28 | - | CASREGQRLTYEQYF
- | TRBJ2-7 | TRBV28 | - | CASSITGTPYEQYF
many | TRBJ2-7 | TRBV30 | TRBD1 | CAWSDPGQVPSDEQYF
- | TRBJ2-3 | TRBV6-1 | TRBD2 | CASSEERGRGTDTQYF
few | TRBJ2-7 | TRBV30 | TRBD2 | CACTGLAGDYEQYF
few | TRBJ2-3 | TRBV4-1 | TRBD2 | CASSQLAGVVDTQYF
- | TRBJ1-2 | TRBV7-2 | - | CASSGSSDYYGYTF
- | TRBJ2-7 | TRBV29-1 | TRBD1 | CSVVGQGAGEQYF
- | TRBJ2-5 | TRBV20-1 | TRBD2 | CSAIAGTQYF
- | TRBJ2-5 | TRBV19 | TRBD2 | CASSISGGRGSRETQYF
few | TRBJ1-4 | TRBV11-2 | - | CASGARTTNEKLFF
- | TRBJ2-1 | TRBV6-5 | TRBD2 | CASTGLAGNEQFF
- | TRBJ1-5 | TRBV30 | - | CAWSEFRGSNQPQHF
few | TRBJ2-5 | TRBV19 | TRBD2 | CASSPRTSGSGETQYF
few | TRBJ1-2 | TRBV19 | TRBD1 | CASSIKGANGYTF
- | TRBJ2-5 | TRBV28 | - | CASSPPTGSGETQYF
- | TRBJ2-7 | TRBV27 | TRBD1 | CASTPTGTGSYEQYF
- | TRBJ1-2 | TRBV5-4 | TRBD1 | CASSPDRDSLYGYTF
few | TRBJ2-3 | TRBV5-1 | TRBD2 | CASMAGGRTDTQYF
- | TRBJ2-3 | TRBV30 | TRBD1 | CAWSLGTGTADTQYF